A selection of T cell receptor beta chains follows, all from one sample in a study of blood T cell repertoires in COVID-19. This table comes from immunoSEQ multiplex PCR, and its TCRdb copy is limited to in-frame clones, with some not included. The sample carries 150,000 to 160,000 clones, 75% to 90% recorded once. Sequenced material: peripheral blood. The receptors stem from a woman in her 70s with acute or convalescent COVID-19. Both conserved end residues are part of each CDR3. The D gene is left open where the match is weak. Clone size is not always given. Where it is, it says once, few, many or a class for expanded clones.

cdr3_nt,cdr3_aa,clone_size,j_call,d_call,v_call
TGTGCCAGCAGTTCTACTAGCGGGGTGAGCTCCTACAATGAGCAGTTCTTC,CASSSTSGVSSYNEQFF,-,TRBJ2-1,TRBD2,TRBV28
TGTGCCAGCACCTCGGACATTTCCTCCTACGAGCAGTACTTC,CASTSDISSYEQYF,-,TRBJ2-7,-,TRBV6-6
TGTGCCAGCAGCTTAAGCGGGACACAGGGGGCAAGGGAGCCCCAGCATTTT,CASSLSGTQGAREPQHF,-,TRBJ1-5,TRBD1,TRBV7-2
TGTGCCAGCAGCTCAAGTGGGGACAGGGGGAACCACGAGCAGTACTTC,CASSSSGDRGNHEQYF,-,TRBJ2-7,TRBD1,TRBV5-8
TGCGCCAGCAGCCCAACCTCCGGAGCCCCCGGGGAGCTGTTTTTT,CASSPTSGAPGELFF,-,TRBJ2-2,-,TRBV5-1
TGTGCCAGCAGTGGGACAGGCCCCGACTATGGCTACACCTTC,CASSGTGPDYGYTF,-,TRBJ1-2,TRBD1,TRBV6-6
TGTGCCAGCAGCCCGGGACAGACTGAGCAGTACTTC,CASSPGQTEQYF,once,TRBJ2-7,TRBD1,TRBV11-2
TGTGCCAGCAGTCCCAGGGATTTTGGAAACACCATATATTTT,CASSPRDFGNTIYF,few,TRBJ1-3,-,TRBV2
TGTGCCAGCAGCCAAACCGGGACTAGCGGGGGAAGCTCCTACAATGAGCAGTTCTTC,CASSQTGTSGGSSYNEQFF,-,TRBJ2-1,TRBD2,TRBV3-1/TRBV3-2
TGTGCCAGCAGCTTGGAAGGGGGCCGAGGGGCCGGCTACACCTTC,CASSLEGGRGAGYTF,-,TRBJ1-2,TRBD1,TRBV5-4
TGTGCCAGCAGCCCCCGATGGTCGGCGGGGGGTCCGCAAGAGACCCAGTACTTC,CASSPRWSAGGPQETQYF,-,TRBJ2-5,TRBD2,TRBV4-2
TGCGCCAGCAGCGATGGAGCCACAGGGGGTGAAAAACTGTTTTTT,CASSDGATGGEKLFF,-,TRBJ1-4,TRBD1,TRBV5-1
TGTGCCAGCAGTTACTCGGACAGGGTCCAAGAGACCCAGTACTTC,CASSYSDRVQETQYF,-,TRBJ2-5,TRBD1,TRBV6-5
TGTGCCAGCAGCTTCGCAGGGATGTTGGCCGGGGAGCTGTTTTTT,CASSFAGMLAGELFF,-,TRBJ2-2,-,TRBV7-2
TGTGCCAGCAGCCCCGGGAGGGCCTCCCCGACGCAGTATTTT,CASSPGRASPTQYF,-,TRBJ2-3,TRBD2,TRBV7-9
TGTGCCAGCAGCTTGGGCTCCCGGAGGGAGACCCAGTACTTC,CASSLGSRRETQYF,-,TRBJ2-5,-,TRBV7-2
TGTGCCAGCAGTGGGCAGGGAGGCTCTGGAAACACCATATATTTT,CASSGQGGSGNTIYF,-,TRBJ1-3,-,TRBV2
TGTGCCAGCTTTCAGGGGGCAGTAGGTCAGCCCCAGCATTTT,CASFQGAVGQPQHF,-,TRBJ1-5,TRBD1,TRBV18
TGCGCCAGCAGCCAAGATCGTAGTCAGGGCCCTTTCTATGGCTACACCTTC,CASSQDRSQGPFYGYTF,-,TRBJ1-2,-,TRBV4-1
TGTGCCAACGAGCGTTCTAGCACAGATACGCAGTATTTT,CANERSSTDTQYF,-,TRBJ2-3,-,TRBV7-9
TGTGCCAGCAGCTTAAATCCGTCAGGGAATGGTGGCTACACCTTC,CASSLNPSGNGGYTF,-,TRBJ1-2,-,TRBV7-2
TGTGCCAGCAGCCGACAGGGGACGAATGTGAACACTGAAGCTTTCTTT,CASSRQGTNVNTEAFF,once,TRBJ1-1,TRBD1,TRBV5-6
TGCGCCAGCAGCACAATTCGAAACAATGAGCAGTTCTTC,CASSTIRNNEQFF,-,TRBJ2-1,-,TRBV5-1
TGTGCCACCAGCAGGGGACAGGTGCGGACTGAAGCTTTCTTT,CATSRGQVRTEAFF,-,TRBJ1-1,TRBD1,TRBV15
TGTGCCAGCAGCTTAGGAACGAGACTGGAGCAGTTCTTC,CASSLGTRLEQFF,-,TRBJ2-1,-,TRBV5-6
TGTGCCAGCAGTCCCTTATCAACTAGCGGATCTGTGAGAGATACGCAGTATTTT,CASSPLSTSGSVRDTQYF,-,TRBJ2-3,TRBD2,TRBV28
TGTGCCAGCAGCTTAGCGGTAGTCTCACCCCTCCACTTT,CASSLAVVSPLHF,-,TRBJ1-6,-,TRBV7-9
TGTGCCAGTAGAAGACTAGCGGGGGGAGCGAACACCGGGGAGCTGTTTTTT,CASRRLAGGANTGELFF,-,TRBJ2-2,TRBD2,TRBV19
TGTGCCAGCAGCTTAGACATCGGGAACTATGGCTACACCTTC,CASSLDIGNYGYTF,-,TRBJ1-2,-,TRBV11-2
TGTGCCAGCAGCTTAGGGGCAGGGGGACCCTACAATGAGCAGTTCTTC,CASSLGAGGPYNEQFF,-,TRBJ2-1,TRBD1,TRBV7-8
TGTGCCAGCAGCTTAGTAGGAGGTGAGCAGTTCTTC,CASSLVGGEQFF,once,TRBJ2-1,-,TRBV7-2
TGCGCCAGCAGCTTGACAGGGTTGTCCGGGGAGCTGTTTTTT,CASSLTGLSGELFF,-,TRBJ2-2,-,TRBV5-1
TGTGCCAGCAGCGCTTCAGAAAATTCACCCCTCCACTTT,CASSASENSPLHF,few,TRBJ1-6,-,TRBV9
TGTGCCAGCAGAAGACTCCCTAGCGGGGGTGGGTGGCAAGAGACCCAGTACTTC,CASRRLPSGGGWQETQYF,-,TRBJ2-5,TRBD2,TRBV11-3
TGTGCCAGCAGTTACTCGGGGGCGAAGTTGGAGCAGTACTTC,CASSYSGAKLEQYF,-,TRBJ2-7,-,TRBV6-2/TRBV6-3
TGTGCCAGCAGCCAATCCCTGGGAGGGGGTACTGACTATGGCTACACCTTC,CASSQSLGGGTDYGYTF,-,TRBJ1-2,-,TRBV3-1/TRBV3-2
TGTGCCAGCACCGAGAAAGCGGGCCGGGGCTTTTACACCTTC,CASTEKAGRGFYTF,-,TRBJ1-2,-,TRBV6-4
TGCGCCAGCAGCTCGACAGCTTGGGGGCCCCCAGGTGAAGCTTTCTTT,CASSSTAWGPPGEAFF,once,TRBJ1-1,-,TRBV5-1
TGCGCCAGCAGCTATACCGGGACAGGGATGAACACTGAAGCTTTCTTT,CASSYTGTGMNTEAFF,-,TRBJ1-1,TRBD1,TRBV5-1
TGTGCCACCGGAGACTCGGCAGATACGCAGTATTTT,CATGDSADTQYF,-,TRBJ2-3,-,TRBV24-1
TGTGCCAGCAGCTATAGCGGGGGCACAGATACGCAGTATTTT,CASSYSGGTDTQYF,once,TRBJ2-3,TRBD2,TRBV7-8
TGTGCTAGTGGTTTTTCCTCCTTGAAGGACAGGGGGATGACGGGGGAGCTGTTTTTT,CASGFSSLKDRGMTGELFF,once,TRBJ2-2,TRBD1,TRBV12-5
TGTGCCAGCAGCAAAGTAGTGCTCCGGACAGTACAAGAGACCCAGTACTTC,CASSKVVLRTVQETQYF,-,TRBJ2-5,-,TRBV21-1
TGCAGTGCTAGTACTGACCGGAGCTCCTACAATGAGCAGTTCTTC,CSASTDRSSYNEQFF,-,TRBJ2-1,-,TRBV20-1
TGTGCCAGCTCACCTACGACAGGTTACAATGAGCAGTTCTTC,CASSPTTGYNEQFF,-,TRBJ2-1,-,TRBV18
TGTGCCAGTAGTATCCAAGATACGCAGTATTTT,CASSIQDTQYF,-,TRBJ2-3,-,TRBV19
TGTGCCAGCAGCCAAGCAGGAACGCTGTCTGGAAACACCATATATTTT,CASSQAGTLSGNTIYF,-,TRBJ1-3,-,TRBV3-1/TRBV3-2
TGTGCCAGCAGCTTAAGCGGTACGCAGTATTTT,CASSLSGTQYF,-,TRBJ2-3,-,TRBV7-2
TGTGCCAGCAGCCAAGATCGGTTGAGATATGAAGCTTTCTTT,CASSQDRLRYEAFF,-,TRBJ1-1,-,TRBV3-1/TRBV3-2
TGCGCCAGCAGCTTGACAGGGGCCACTAACTATGGCTACACCTTC,CASSLTGATNYGYTF,once,TRBJ1-2,TRBD1,TRBV5-1
TGTGCCAGCAGCTTAGGACAGTACCAGCCCCAGCATTTT,CASSLGQYQPQHF,-,TRBJ1-5,-,TRBV7-2
TGTGCCAGCAGTTACCGGACGCGGGGGCCCCAGCATTTT,CASSYRTRGPQHF,-,TRBJ1-5,-,TRBV6-5
TGTGCCAGCAGCGTAGATGCAGACACAGATACGCAGTATTTT,CASSVDADTDTQYF,-,TRBJ2-3,-,TRBV9
TGTGCCAGTAGTATGGGGAGGAGCTCCTATAATTCACCCCTCCACTTT,CASSMGRSSYNSPLHF,-,TRBJ1-6,-,TRBV19
TGTGCCAGCAGCTCCGGGGAAAGCTCCTACAATGAGCAGTTCTTC,CASSSGESSYNEQFF,few,TRBJ2-1,-,TRBV21-1
TGTGCCAGCAGGATTAGCGGGGGGGCGGGCAATGAGCAGTTCTTC,CASRISGGAGNEQFF,-,TRBJ2-1,TRBD2,TRBV7-2
TGTGCCAGTAGTACTGGGACAGCCCCGAACTATGGCTACACCTTC,CASSTGTAPNYGYTF,-,TRBJ1-2,TRBD1,TRBV19
TGTGCCAGCTCACGGGCCGGGACAGGGGTCGAGCAGTTCTTC,CASSRAGTGVEQFF,-,TRBJ2-1,TRBD1,TRBV18
TGCGCCAGCAGCCAAGATCTTCCCTTTGGGAGGGAAGGCTACACCTTC,CASSQDLPFGREGYTF,-,TRBJ1-2,-,TRBV4-1
TGTGCCAGCAGTGCCGGGACTAGCGGGGGGGCTTGGGGAGATACGCAGTATTTT,CASSAGTSGGAWGDTQYF,-,TRBJ2-3,TRBD2,TRBV9